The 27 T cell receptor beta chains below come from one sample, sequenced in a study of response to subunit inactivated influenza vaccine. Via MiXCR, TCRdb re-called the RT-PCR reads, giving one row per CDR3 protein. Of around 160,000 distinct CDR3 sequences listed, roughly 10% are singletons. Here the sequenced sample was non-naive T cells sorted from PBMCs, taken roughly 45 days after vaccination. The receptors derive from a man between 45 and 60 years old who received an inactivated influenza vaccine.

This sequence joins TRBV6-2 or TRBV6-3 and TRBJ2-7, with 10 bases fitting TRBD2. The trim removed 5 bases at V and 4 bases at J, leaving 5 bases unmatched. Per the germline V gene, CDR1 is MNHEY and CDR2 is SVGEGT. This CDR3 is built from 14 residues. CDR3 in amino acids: CASSALAGPYEQYF. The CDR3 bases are TGTGCCAGCAGTGCACTAGCGGGACCGTACGAGCAGTACTTC.

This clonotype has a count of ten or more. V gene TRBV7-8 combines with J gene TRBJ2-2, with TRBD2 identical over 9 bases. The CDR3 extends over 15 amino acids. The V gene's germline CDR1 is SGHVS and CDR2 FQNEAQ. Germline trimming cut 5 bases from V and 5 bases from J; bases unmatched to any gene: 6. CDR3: CASSAGLAATGELFF. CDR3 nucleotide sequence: TGTGCCAGCAGCGCGGGACTAGCTGCGACCGGGGAGCTGTTTTTT.

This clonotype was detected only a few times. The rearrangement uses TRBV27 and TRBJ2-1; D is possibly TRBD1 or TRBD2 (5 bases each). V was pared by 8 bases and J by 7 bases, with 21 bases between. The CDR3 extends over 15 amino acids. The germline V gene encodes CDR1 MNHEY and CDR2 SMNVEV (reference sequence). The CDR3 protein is CASGWGGTRANEQFF. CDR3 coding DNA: TGTGCCAGCGGATGGGGTGGGACCCGGGCTAATGAGCAGTTCTTC.

CDR3 in DNA: TGTGCCAGCAGCGTTAGCGGGAGGGCCCACGAGCAGTACTTC. Protein: CASSVSGRAHEQYF. The chain recombines TRBV9 with TRBJ2-7, with 11 nucleotides matching TRBD2. The trim removed 2 bases at V and 5 bases at J, leaving 3 bases unmatched. CDR1 and CDR2 from the germline V gene are SGDLS and YYNGEE. There are 14 residues in the CDR3.

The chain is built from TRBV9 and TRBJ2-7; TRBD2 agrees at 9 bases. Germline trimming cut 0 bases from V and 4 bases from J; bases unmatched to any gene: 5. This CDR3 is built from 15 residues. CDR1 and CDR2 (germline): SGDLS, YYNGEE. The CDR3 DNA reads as TGTGCCAGCAGCGTAGAACCGGGACTAGCTTACGAGCAGTACTTC. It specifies CASSVEPGLAYEQYF.

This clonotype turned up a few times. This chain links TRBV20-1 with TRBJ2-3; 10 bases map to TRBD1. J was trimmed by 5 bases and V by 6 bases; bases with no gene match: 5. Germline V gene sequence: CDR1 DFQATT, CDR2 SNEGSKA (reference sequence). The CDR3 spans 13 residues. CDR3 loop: CSAGWDRGDTQYF. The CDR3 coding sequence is TGCAGTGCGGGATGGGACAGGGGAGATACGCAGTATTTT.

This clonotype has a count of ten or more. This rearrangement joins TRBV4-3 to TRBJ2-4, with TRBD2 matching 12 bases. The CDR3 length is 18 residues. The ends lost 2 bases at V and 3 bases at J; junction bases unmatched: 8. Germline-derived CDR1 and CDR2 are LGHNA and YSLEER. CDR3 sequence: CASSQLWTSGVGKNIQYF. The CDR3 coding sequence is TGCGCCAGCAGCCAACTTTGGACTAGCGGGGTGGGCAAAAACATTCAGTACTTC.

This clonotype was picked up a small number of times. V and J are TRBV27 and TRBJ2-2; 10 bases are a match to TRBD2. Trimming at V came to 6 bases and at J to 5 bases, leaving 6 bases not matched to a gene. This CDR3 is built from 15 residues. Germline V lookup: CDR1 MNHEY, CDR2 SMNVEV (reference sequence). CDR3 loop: CASSRLAGKTGELFF. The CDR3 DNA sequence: TGTGCCAGCAGCCGACTAGCGGGCAAGACCGGGGAGCTGTTTTTT.

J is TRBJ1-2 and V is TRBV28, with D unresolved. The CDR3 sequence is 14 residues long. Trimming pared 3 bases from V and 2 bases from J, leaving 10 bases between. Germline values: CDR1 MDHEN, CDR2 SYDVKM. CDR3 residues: CASSLAGHNYGYTF. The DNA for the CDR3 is TGTGCCAGCAGTTTGGCGGGCCACAACTATGGCTACACCTTC.

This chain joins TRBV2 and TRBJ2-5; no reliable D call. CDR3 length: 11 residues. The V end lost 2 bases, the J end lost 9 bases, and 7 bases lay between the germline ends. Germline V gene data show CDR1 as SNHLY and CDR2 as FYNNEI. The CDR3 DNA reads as TGTGCCAGCAGTGAACGGCTGGCCCAGTACTTC. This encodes CASSERLAQYF. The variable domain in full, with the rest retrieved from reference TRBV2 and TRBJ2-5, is EPEVTQTPSHQVTQMGQEVILRCVPISNHLYFYWYRQILGQKVEFLVSFYNNEISEKSEIFDDQFSVERPDGSNFTLKIRSTKLEDSAMYFCASSERLAQYFGPGTRLLVL.

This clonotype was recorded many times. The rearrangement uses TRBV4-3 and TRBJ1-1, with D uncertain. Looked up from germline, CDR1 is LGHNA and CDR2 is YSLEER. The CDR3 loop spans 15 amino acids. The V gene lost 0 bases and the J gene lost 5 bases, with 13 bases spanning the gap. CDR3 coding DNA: TGCGCCAGCAGCCAAGAAAGGGCCGTTGGGACTGAAGCTTTCTTT. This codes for CASSQERAVGTEAFF.

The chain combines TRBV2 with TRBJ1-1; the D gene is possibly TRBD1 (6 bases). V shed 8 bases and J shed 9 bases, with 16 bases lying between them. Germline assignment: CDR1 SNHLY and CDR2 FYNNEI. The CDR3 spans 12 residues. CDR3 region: CASVGGWAQAFF. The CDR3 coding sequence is TGTGCCAGCGTGGGGGGCTGGGCCCAAGCTTTCTTT. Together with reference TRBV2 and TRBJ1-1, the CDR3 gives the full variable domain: EPEVTQTPSHQVTQMGQEVILRCVPISNHLYFYWYRQILGQKVEFLVSFYNNEISEKSEIFDDQFSVERPDGSNFTLKIRSTKLEDSAMYFCASVGGWAQAFFGQGTRLTVV.

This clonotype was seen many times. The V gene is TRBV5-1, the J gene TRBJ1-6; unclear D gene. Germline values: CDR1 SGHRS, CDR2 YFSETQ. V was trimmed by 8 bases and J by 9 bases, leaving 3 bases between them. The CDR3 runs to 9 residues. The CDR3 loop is CASSSPLHF. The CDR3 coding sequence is TGCGCCAGTTCTTCACCCCTCCACTTT.

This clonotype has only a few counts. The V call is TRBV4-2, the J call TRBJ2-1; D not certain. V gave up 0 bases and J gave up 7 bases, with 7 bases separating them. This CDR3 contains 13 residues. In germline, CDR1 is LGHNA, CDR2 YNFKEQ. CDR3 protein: CASSQDARNEQFF. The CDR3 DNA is TGTGCCAGCAGCCAAGATGCCCGGAATGAGCAGTTCTTC.

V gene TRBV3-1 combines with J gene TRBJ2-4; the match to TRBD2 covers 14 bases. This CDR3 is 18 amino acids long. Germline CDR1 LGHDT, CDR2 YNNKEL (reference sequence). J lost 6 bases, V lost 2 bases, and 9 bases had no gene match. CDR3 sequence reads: CASSQILPGTSGRNIQYF. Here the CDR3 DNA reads TGTGCCAGCAGCCAAATACTTCCCGGGACTAGCGGGAGAAACATTCAGTACTTC.

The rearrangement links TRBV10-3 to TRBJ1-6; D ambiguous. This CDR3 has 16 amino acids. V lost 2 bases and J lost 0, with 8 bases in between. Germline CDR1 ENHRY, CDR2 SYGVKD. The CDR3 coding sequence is TGTGCCATCAGTGAGAGGTCGAGCTCCTATAATTCACCCCTCCACTTT. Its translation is CAISERSSSYNSPLHF.

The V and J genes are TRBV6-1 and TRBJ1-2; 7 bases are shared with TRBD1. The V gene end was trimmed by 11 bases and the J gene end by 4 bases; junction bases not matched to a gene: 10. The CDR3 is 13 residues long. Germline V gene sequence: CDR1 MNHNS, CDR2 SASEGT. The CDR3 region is CACHRGLGYGYTF. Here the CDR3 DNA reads TGTGCCTGCCATAGGGGGCTAGGCTATGGCTACACCTTC.

The CDR3 is CASSLNGGQGHGYTF. The CDR3 nucleotides read TGTGCCAGCAGCTTAAATGGAGGGCAGGGCCATGGCTACACCTTC. The V gene is TRBV7-9, the J gene TRBJ1-2; the D gene is possibly TRBD1 (5 bases). The CDR3 length is 15 residues. V dropped 2 bases and J dropped 6 bases, with 16 bases sitting between them. Germline CDR1 reads SEHNR; CDR2 reads FQNEAQ (reference sequence).

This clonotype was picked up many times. The DNA for the CDR3 is TGTGCCAGCAGTTTCTCGACTAGCGGGATTACCTACGAGCAGTACTTC. This gives the protein CASSFSTSGITYEQYF. The V and J genes are TRBV28 and TRBJ2-7, with 11 bases aligning to TRBD2. The V gene end was trimmed by 3 bases and the J gene end by 2 bases; junction bases not matched to a gene: 6. This CDR3 is built from 16 residues. The germline V gene has CDR1 MDHEN and CDR2 SYDVKM.

CDR3 region: CASSYVPRAGYEQYF. CDR3 DNA: TGTGCCAGCAGTTACGTTCCAAGGGCGGGATACGAGCAGTACTTC. The chain is built from TRBV6-5 and TRBJ2-7; a weak D match, TRBD2 (6 bases). V lost 2 bases and J lost 4, with 15 bases in between. The CDR3 loop spans 15 amino acids. Germline values: CDR1 MNHEY, CDR2 SVGAGI.

This CDR3 is CAISDSYNSPLHF. CDR3 coding DNA: TGTGCCATCAGTGACTCCTATAATTCACCCCTCCACTTT. The gene calls are TRBV10-3 and TRBJ1-6; D gene ambiguous. In germline, CDR1 is ENHRY, CDR2 SYGVKD. The V end was cut by 3 bases, the J end by 0 bases, with 0 bases between. This CDR3 has 13 amino acids.

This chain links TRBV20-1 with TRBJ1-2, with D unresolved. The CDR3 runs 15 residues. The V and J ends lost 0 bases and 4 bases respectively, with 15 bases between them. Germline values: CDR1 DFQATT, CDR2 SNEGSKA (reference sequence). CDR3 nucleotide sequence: TGCAGTGCTAGAGAGTTGGGCGGAGCGGGCTATGGCTACACCTTC. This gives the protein CSARELGGAGYGYTF.

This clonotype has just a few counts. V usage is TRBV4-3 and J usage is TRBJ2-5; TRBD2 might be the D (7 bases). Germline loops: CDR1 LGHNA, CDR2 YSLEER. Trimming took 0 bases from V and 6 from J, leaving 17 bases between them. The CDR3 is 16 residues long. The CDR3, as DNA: TGCGCCAGCAGCCAAGACGGCGGGGGCCACGTGAAGACCCAGTACTTC. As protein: CASSQDGGGHVKTQYF.

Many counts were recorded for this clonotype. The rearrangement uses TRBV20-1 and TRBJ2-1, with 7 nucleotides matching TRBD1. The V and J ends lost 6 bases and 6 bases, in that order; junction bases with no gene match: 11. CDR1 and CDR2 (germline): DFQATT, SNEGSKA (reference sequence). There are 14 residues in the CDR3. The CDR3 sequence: CSAPRQGSRNEQFF. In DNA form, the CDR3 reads TGCAGTGCCCCGAGACAGGGCTCTCGCAATGAGCAGTTCTTC.

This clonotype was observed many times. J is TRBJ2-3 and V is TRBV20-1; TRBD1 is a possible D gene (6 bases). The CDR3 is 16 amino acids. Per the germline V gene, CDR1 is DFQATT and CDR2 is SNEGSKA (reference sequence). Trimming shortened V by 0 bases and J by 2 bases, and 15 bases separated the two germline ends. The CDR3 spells CSARDLRQGNTDTQYF. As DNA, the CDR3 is TGCAGTGCTAGAGATCTTCGGCAGGGGAACACAGATACGCAGTATTTT.

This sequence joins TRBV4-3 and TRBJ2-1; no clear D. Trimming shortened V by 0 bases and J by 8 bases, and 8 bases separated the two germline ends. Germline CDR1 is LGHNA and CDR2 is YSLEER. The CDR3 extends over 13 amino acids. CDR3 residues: CASSQEGKHEQFF. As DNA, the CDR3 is TGCGCCAGCAGCCAAGAGGGGAAGCATGAGCAGTTCTTC.

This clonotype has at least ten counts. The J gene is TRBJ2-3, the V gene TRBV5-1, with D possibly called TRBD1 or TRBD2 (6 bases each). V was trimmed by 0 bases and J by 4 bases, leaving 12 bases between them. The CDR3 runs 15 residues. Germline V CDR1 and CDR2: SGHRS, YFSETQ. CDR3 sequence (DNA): TGCGCCAGCAGCTTGGCTCTGGGGGGCGCAGATACGCAGTATTTT. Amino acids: CASSLALGGADTQYF.